The sequence of this TCR beta chain was determined in a study of post-analysis software for immune sequencing data. The overall study: In terms of disease course, relapsing-remitting, secondary progressive and progressive-relapsing multiple sclerosis were included. General study results and limits: Normalized Chao1 diversity was significantly lower in multiple sclerosis patients than in controls. With TRBV5-6, TRBV5-1 and TRBV20-1 included, a handful of TRBV segments were more frequent in patients than in controls.

Concerning this clonotype: Its target is not known.

The germline gives CDR1 LGHDT, CDR2 YNNKEL (reference sequence). The CDR3 sequence is 15 residues long. The ends lost 0 bases at V and 3 bases at J; junction bases unmatched: 3. cDNA libraries for TCR beta contained unique molecular identifiers. T cells, roughly 1 to 10 million of them, yielded approximately 530,000 cDNA molecules. TCRdb reanalysed the PCR reads using MiXCR and keeps one entry per CDR3 protein. This table has 820,000 or so distinct CDR3 sequences, 53% appearing once. This TCR derives from a girl aged 10 to 17 with multiple sclerosis. Sequences were obtained from blood. This sequence joins TRBV3-1 and TRBJ2-5; TRBD1 matches at 8 bases. The CDR3 here is CASSQDRTGKETQYF. CDR3 nucleotide sequence: TGTGCCAGCAGCCAAGACCGGACAGGGAAAGAGACCCAGTACTTC.